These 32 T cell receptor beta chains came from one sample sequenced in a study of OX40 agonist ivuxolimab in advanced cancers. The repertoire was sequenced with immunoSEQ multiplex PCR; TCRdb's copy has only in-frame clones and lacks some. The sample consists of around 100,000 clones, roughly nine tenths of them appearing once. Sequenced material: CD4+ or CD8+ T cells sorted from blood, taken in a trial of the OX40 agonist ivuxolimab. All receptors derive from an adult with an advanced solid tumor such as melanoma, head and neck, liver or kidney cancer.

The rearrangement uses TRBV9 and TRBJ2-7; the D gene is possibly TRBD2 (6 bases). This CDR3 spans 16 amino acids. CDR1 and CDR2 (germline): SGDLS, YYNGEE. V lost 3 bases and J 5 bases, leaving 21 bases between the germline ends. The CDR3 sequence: CASSAGAGNPPDEQYF. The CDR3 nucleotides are TGTGCCAGCAGCGCCGGGGCGGGAAATCCTCCCGACGAGCAGTACTTC.

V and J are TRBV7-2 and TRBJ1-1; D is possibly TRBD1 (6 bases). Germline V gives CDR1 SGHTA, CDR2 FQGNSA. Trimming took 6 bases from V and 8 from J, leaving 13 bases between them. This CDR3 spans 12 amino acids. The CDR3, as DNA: TGTGCCAGCAGAGGGGGGGATATAGAAGCTTTCTTT. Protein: CASRGGDIEAFF.

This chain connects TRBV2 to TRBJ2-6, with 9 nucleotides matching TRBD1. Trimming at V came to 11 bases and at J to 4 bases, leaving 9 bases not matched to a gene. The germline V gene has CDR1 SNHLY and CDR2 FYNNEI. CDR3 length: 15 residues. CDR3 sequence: CAGQGTGTGANVLTF. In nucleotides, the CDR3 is TGTGCCGGCCAGGGGACAGGGACCGGGGCCAACGTCCTGACTTTC. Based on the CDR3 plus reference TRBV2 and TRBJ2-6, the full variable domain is EPEVTQTPSHQVTQMGQEVILRCVPISNHLYFYWYRQILGQKVEFLVSFYNNEISEKSEIFDDQFSVERPDGSNFTLKIRSTKLEDSAMYFCAGQGTGTGANVLTFGAGSRLTVL.

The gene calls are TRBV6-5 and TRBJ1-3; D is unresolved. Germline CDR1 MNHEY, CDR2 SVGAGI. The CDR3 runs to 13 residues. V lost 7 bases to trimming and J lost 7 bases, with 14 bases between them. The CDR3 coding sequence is TGTGCCAGCATGGCTCGTTTGGGGAACACCATATATTTT. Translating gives CASMARLGNTIYF.

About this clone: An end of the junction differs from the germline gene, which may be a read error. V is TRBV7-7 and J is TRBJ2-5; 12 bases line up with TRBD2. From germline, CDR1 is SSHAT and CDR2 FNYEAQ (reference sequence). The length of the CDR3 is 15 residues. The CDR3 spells CASSLRTSGVETQYF. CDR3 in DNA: TGTGCTAGCAGCCTAAGGACTAGCGGGGTGGAGACCCAGTACTTC.

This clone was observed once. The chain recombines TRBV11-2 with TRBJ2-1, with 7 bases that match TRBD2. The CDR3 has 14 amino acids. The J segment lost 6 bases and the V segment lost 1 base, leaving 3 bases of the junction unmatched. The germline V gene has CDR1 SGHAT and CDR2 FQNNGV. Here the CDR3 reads CASSLAGGPNEQFF. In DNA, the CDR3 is TGTGCCAGCAGCTTAGCGGGAGGTCCCAATGAGCAGTTCTTC. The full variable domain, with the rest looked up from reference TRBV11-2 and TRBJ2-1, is EAGVAQSPRYKIIEKRQSVAFWCNPISGHATLYWYQQILGQGPKLLIQFQNNGVVDDSQLPKDRFSAERLKGVDSTLKIQPAKLEDSAVYLCASSLAGGPNEQFFGPGTRLTVL.

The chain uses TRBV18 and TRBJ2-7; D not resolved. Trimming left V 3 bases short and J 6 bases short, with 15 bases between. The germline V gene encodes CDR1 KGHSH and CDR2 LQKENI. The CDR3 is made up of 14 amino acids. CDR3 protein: CASSPPTPSTEQYF. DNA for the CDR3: TGTGCCAGCTCACCCCCTACTCCGTCTACCGAGCAGTACTTC.

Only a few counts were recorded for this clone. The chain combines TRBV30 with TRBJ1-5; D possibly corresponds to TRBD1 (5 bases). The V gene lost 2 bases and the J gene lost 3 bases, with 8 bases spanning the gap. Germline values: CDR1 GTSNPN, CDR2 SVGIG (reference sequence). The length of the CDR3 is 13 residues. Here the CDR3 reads CAWSMTVNQPQHF. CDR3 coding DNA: TGTGCCTGGAGTATGACAGTCAATCAGCCCCAGCATTTT.

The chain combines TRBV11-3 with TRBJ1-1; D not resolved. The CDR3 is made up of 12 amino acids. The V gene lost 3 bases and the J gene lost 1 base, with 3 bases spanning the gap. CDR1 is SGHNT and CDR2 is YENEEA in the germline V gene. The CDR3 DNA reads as TGTGCCAGCAGCTTCGGGAACACTGAAGCTTTCTTT. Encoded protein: CASSFGNTEAFF. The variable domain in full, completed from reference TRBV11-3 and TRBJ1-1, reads EAGVVQSPRYKIIEKKQPVAFWCNPISGHNTLYWYLQNLGQGPELLIRYENEEAVDDSQLPKDRFSAERLKGVDSTLKIQPAELGDSAVYLCASSFGNTEAFFGQGTRLTVV.

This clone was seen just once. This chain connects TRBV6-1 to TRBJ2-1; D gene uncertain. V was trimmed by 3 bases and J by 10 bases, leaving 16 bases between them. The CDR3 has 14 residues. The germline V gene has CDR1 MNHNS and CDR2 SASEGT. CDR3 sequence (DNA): TGTGCCAGCAGTGACTCGCCCACATTCGGGGAGCAGTTCTTC. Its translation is CASSDSPTFGEQFF.

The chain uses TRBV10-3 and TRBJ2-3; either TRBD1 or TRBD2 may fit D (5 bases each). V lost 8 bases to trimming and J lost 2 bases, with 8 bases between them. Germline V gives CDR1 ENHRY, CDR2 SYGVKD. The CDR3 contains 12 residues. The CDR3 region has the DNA TGTGCCATCGGGGACCACACAGATACGCAGTATTTT. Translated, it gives CAIGDHTDTQYF.

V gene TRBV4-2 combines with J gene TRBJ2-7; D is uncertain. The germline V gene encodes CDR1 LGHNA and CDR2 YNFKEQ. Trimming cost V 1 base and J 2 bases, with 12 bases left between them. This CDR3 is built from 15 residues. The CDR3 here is CASSQGKGLPYEQYF. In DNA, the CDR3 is TGTGCCAGCAGCCAAGGAAAAGGGTTACCCTACGAGCAGTACTTC.

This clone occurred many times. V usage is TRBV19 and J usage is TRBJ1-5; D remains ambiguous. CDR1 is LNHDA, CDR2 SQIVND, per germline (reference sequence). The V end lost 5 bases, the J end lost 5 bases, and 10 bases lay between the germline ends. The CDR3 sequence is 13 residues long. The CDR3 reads CASSVGRDQPQHF. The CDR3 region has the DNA TGTGCCAGTAGTGTTGGACGTGATCAGCCCCAGCATTTT.

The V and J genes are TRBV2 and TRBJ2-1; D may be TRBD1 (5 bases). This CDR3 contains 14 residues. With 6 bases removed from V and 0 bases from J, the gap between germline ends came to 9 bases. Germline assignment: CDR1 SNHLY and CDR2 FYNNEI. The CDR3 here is CASRGPSSYNEQFF. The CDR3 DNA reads TGTGCCAGCAGGGGGCCGAGCTCCTACAATGAGCAGTTCTTC.

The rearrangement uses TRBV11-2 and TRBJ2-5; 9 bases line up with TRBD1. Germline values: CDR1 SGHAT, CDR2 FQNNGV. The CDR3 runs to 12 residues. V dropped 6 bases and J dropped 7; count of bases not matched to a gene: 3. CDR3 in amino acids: CASREQGATQYF. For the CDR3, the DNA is TGTGCCAGCAGAGAACAGGGGGCGACCCAGTACTTC.

CDR3 loop: CSVSVAGGAGELFF. The CDR3 DNA is TGCAGCGTTTCCGTAGCGGGAGGAGCCGGGGAGCTGTTTTTT. The V gene is TRBV29-1, the J gene TRBJ2-2, with 10 nucleotides matching TRBD2. After removal of 5 bases from V and 6 bases from J, the junction contained 6 bases not matched to a gene. CDR1 and CDR2 from the germline V gene are SQVTM and ANQGSEA. The CDR3 is made up of 14 amino acids.

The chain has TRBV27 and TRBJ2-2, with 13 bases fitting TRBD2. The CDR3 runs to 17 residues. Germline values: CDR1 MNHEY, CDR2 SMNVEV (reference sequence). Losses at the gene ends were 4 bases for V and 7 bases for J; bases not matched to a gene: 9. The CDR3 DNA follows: TGTGCCAGCAGTTCCCCGGGACTAGCGGGACGGGTCGGGGAGCTGTTTTTT. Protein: CASSSPGLAGRVGELFF.

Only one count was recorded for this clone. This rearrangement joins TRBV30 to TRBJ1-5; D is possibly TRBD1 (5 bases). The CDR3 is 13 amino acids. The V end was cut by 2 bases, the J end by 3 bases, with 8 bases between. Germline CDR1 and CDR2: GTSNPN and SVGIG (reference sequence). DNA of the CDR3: TGTGCCTGGAGTTTCAGGGTCAATCAGCCCCAGCATTTT. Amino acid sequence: CAWSFRVNQPQHF.

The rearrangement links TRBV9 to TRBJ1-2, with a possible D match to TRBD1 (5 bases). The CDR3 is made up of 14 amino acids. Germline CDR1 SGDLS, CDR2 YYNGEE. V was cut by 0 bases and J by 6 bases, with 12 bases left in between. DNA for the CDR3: TGTGCCAGCAGCGTAGCAGGGAAGATGGATGGCTACACCTTC. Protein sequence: CASSVAGKMDGYTF.

The CDR3 bases are TGTGCCGGCCTACAGGGAAATTTTGGCTACACCTTC. The encoded protein is CAGLQGNFGYTF. J is TRBJ1-2 and V is TRBV2; D is perhaps TRBD1 (6 bases). Germline loops: CDR1 SNHLY, CDR2 FYNNEI. V lost 11 bases and J lost 7, with 17 bases in between. The CDR3 extends over 12 amino acids.

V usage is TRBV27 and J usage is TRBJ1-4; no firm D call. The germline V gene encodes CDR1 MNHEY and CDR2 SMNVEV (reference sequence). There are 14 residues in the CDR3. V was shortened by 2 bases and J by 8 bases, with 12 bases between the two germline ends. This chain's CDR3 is CASSLTTDEEKLFF. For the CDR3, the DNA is TGTGCCAGCAGTTTAACGACCGACGAGGAAAAACTGTTTTTT.

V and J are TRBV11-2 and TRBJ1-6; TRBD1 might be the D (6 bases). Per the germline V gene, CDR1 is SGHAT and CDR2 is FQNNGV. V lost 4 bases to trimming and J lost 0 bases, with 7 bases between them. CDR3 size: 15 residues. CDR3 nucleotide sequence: TGTGCCAGCAGCTCAGGGGCCTCCTATAATTCACCCCTCCACTTT. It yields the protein CASSSGASYNSPLHF. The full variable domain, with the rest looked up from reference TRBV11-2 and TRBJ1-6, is EAGVAQSPRYKIIEKRQSVAFWCNPISGHATLYWYQQILGQGPKLLIQFQNNGVVDDSQLPKDRFSAERLKGVDSTLKIQPAKLEDSAVYLCASSSGASYNSPLHFGNGTRLTVT.

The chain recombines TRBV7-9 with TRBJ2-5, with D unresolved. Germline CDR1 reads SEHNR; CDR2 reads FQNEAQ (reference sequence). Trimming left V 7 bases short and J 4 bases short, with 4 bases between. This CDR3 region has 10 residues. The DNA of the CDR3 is TGTGCCAGCATGGGAGAGACCCAGTACTTC. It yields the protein CASMGETQYF.

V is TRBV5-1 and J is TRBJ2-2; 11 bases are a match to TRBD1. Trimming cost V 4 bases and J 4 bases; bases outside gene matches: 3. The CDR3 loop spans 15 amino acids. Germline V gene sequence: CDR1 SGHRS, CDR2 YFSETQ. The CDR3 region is CASSLGTGGTGELFF. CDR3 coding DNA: TGCGCCAGCAGCCTCGGGACAGGGGGCACCGGGGAGCTGTTTTTT.

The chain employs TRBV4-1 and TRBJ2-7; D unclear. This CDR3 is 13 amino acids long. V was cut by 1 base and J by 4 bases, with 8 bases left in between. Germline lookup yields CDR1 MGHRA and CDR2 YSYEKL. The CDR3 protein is CASSQGTEYEQYF. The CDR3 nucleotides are TGCGCCAGCAGCCAAGGGACCGAGTACGAGCAGTACTTC.

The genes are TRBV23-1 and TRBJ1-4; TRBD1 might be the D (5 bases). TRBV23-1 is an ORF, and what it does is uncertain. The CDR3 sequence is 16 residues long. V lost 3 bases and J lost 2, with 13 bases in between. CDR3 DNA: TGCGCCAGCAGTCAGCAGGGTGTTATCACTAATGAAAAACTGTTTTTT. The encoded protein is CASSQQGVITNEKLFF.

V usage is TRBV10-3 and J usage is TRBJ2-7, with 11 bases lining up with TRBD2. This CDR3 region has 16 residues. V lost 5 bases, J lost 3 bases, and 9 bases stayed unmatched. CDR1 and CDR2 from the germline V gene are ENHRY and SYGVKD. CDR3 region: CAISHRSTSGDYEQYF. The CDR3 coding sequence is TGTGCCATCAGTCACCGTTCGACTAGCGGGGACTACGAGCAGTACTTC.

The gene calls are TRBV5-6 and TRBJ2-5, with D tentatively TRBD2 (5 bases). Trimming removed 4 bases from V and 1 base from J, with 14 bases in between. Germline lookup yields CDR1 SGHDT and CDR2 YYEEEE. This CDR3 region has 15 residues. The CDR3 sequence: CASSRDYLFQETQYF. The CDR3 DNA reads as TGTGCCAGCAGCAGAGACTACCTATTCCAAGAGACCCAGTACTTC.

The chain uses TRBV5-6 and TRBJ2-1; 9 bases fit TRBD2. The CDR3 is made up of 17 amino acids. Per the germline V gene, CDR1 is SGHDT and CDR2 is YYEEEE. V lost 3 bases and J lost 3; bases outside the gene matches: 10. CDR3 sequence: CASSSPLLAGSYNEQFF. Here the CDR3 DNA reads TGTGCCAGCAGCTCCCCCCTACTAGCGGGTAGCTACAATGAGCAGTTCTTC.

The DNA for the CDR3 is TGTGCCTCTAACGGGGCCGGGATTTATGGCTACACCTTC. It specifies CASNGAGIYGYTF. The rearrangement uses TRBV6-1 and TRBJ1-2; a weak D match, TRBD1 (5 bases). V lost 11 bases to trimming and J lost 5 bases, with 18 bases between them. The CDR3 covers 13 residues. The germline V gene encodes CDR1 MNHNS and CDR2 SASEGT.

The CDR3 coding sequence is TGTGCCAGCAGCCTCGGGAGCCGCCGGCCCCAGCATTTT. Encoded protein: CASSLGSRRPQHF. This chain uses TRBV14 with TRBJ1-5; D gene uncertain. The germline V gene has CDR1 SGHDN and CDR2 FVKESK. This CDR3 comprises 13 residues. V was clipped by 4 bases and J by 9 bases, with 13 bases between them.

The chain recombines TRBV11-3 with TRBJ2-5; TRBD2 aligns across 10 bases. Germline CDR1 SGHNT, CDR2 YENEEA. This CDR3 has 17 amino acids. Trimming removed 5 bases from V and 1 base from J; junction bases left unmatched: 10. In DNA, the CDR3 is TGTGCCAGCAGCCTATCCGCTAGCGGGAGCCCCCAAGAGACCCAGTACTTC. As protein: CASSLSASGSPQETQYF. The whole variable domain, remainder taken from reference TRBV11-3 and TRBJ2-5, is EAGVVQSPRYKIIEKKQPVAFWCNPISGHNTLYWYLQNLGQGPELLIRYENEEAVDDSQLPKDRFSAERLKGVDSTLKIQPAELGDSAVYLCASSLSASGSPQETQYFGPGTRLLVL.